This T cell receptor beta chain is from a study of blood T cell repertoires in COVID-19. Background on the study: Nucleic acid was either cDNA or gDNA, and it came from T cells, B-cell-depleted T cells, or PBMCs.

In the original workflow: Quantification of nucleated cells was approximated via reference gene primer amplification. Sequencing used immunoSEQ multiplex PCR; TCRdb keeps in-frame clones, though not all of them. V, J and clone size are those of that table, while D and trimming were read from the DNA. The sample comprises 9,000 to 10,000 clones, around 76% of which are singletons, and over 30% rests with the top ten. The sample comprised peripheral blood. This receptor was identified in a human donor in a cohort sampled during active COVID-19.

The CDR3 protein is CASSLDPMGLGGYTF. DNA of the CDR3: TGCGCCAGCAGCTTGGATCCTATGGGGCTGGGTGGCTACACCTTC. This rearrangement joins TRBV5-1 to TRBJ1-2; the D gene is possibly TRBD1 (5 bases). This CDR3 spans 15 amino acids. Germline values: CDR1 SGHRS, CDR2 YFSETQ. Trimming shortened V by 0 bases and J by 7 bases, and 16 bases separated the two germline ends. Together with reference TRBV5-1 and TRBJ1-2, the CDR3 gives the full variable domain: KAGVTQTPRYLIKTRGQQVTLSCSPISGHRSVSWYQQTPGQGLQFLFEYFSETQRNKGNFPGRFSGRQFSNSRSEMNVSTLELGDSALYLCASSLDPMGLGGYTFGSGTRLTVV.